This TCR beta chain was identified in a study of cytomegalovirus exposure and HLA in healthy donors. The CDR3 is 17 amino acids. Germline CDR1 reads KGHSH; CDR2 reads LQKENI. V lost 2 bases to trimming and J lost 0 bases; unmatched junction nucleotides: 10. Study-level points and caveats: The authors assumed roughly uniform sequencing depth across donors for presence/absence analyses. 87-base-pair reads could not separate some V segments, including TRBV6-2 and TRBV6-3. As confirmed in vitro, a few CMV-associated chains were specific for CMV antigens.

Only a few counts were recorded for this clone. Antigen specificity is unknown. Researchers ran the PCR with 60 Vbeta and 13 Jbeta primers. Assay: immunoSEQ multiplex PCR; the TCRdb copy retains only in-frame clones and omits some. Found here are some 150,000 clones, nearly 10% of them singletons; the top ten hold 1.8%. The origin of this receptor is a man aged 50 to 59 in good health and CMV-seronegative. The sequenced sample was PBMCs. V is TRBV18 and J is TRBJ2-7; 7 nucleotides line up with TRBD1. CDR3 coding DNA: TGTGCCAGCTCACCATCTCCTACAGGGGCGAGCTCCTACGAGCAGTACTTC. Amino acids: CASSPSPTGASSYEQYF.